These 24 T cell receptor beta chains share one sample of origin, sequenced in a study of shared clonotypes between healthy human individuals. Using immunoSEQ multiplex PCR, the repertoire was profiled, and TCRdb retains in-frame clones only, with some absent. This table has roughly 700,000 clones, about 74% appearing once. Material for sequencing was memory CD4+ T cells sorted from blood. As for subset: CD45RA-negative fraction. The receptors were sampled from a woman in her twenties or thirties in good health.

The chain has TRBV4-2 and TRBJ2-1; D possibly corresponds to TRBD2 (6 bases). This CDR3 contains 15 residues. Germline lookup yields CDR1 LGHNA and CDR2 YNFKEQ. Trimming left V 5 bases short and J 4 bases short, with 15 bases between. The CDR3 bases are TGTGCCAGCAGCGTTACGGGAGCACGTTACAATGAGCAGTTCTTC. This codes for CASSVTGARYNEQFF.

V gene TRBV11-2 combines with J gene TRBJ2-2; TRBD1 aligns across 9 bases. The trim removed 5 bases at V and 6 bases at J, leaving 10 bases unmatched. The CDR3 consists of 16 residues. Per germline, CDR1 SGHAT and CDR2 FQNNGV. The CDR3 loop reads CASSLLRTGAAGELFF. CDR3 nucleotides: TGTGCCAGCAGCCTCCTAAGGACAGGGGCTGCCGGGGAGCTGTTTTTT.

This chain links TRBV28 with TRBJ2-7; 11 positions agree with TRBD2. CDR3 length equals 16 residues. From germline, CDR1 is MDHEN and CDR2 SYDVKM. V was pared by 1 base and J by 6 bases, with 8 bases of the junction left unmatched. The CDR3 DNA is TGTGCCAGCAGTTTATCGGCACTAGCGGGAGTGGGCGAGCAGTACTTC. It is translated as CASSLSALAGVGEQYF.

This clone was counted a single time. The chain links TRBV27 to TRBJ1-2; TRBD1 might be the D (5 bases). The CDR3 has 14 residues. Germline V gene data show CDR1 as MNHEY and CDR2 as SMNVEV (reference sequence). The V end was cut by 5 bases, the J end by 10 bases, with 20 bases between. CDR3: CASSPLGGVRDYTF. The DNA of the CDR3 is TGTGCCAGCAGTCCCCTGGGAGGGGTGAGAGACTACACCTTC.

The rearrangement links TRBV4-1 to TRBJ2-2, with 8 bases lining up with TRBD1. The CDR3 covers 20 residues. The V and J ends lost 3 bases and 5 bases, in that order; junction bases with no gene match: 20. Per the germline V gene, CDR1 is MGHRA and CDR2 is YSYEKL. The CDR3 DNA follows: TGCGCCAGCAGCCACGACTCAGAGGGGGTGGGGACAGGAGATACCGGGGAGCTGTTTTTT. Its protein is CASSHDSEGVGTGDTGELFF.

This sequence joins TRBV7-2 and TRBJ2-1; no clear D. This CDR3 comprises 16 residues. V gave up 1 base and J gave up 5 bases, with 15 bases separating them. CDR1 is SGHTA, CDR2 FQGNSA, per germline. CDR3 loop: CASSLVEPRNHNEQFF. DNA for the CDR3: TGTGCCAGCAGCTTAGTGGAGCCGAGAAACCACAATGAGCAGTTCTTC.

This clone has just a few counts. CDR3 in amino acids: CASRDRGGTDTQYF. The CDR3 DNA follows: TGTGCCAGCAGGGACAGGGGAGGCACAGATACGCAGTATTTT. This chain connects TRBV6-1 to TRBJ2-3, with 9 bases fitting TRBD1. V lost 6 bases to trimming and J lost 1 base; unmatched junction nucleotides: 2. The CDR3 covers 14 residues. Looked up from germline, CDR1 is MNHNS and CDR2 is SASEGT.

This clone was observed many times. The chain combines TRBV7-3 with TRBJ1-1, with D possibly being TRBD1 (5 bases). Germline CDR1 reads SGHTA; CDR2 reads FQGTGA. The CDR3 is made up of 17 amino acids. Trimming removed 5 bases at V and 1 base at J, with 20 bases between. The CDR3 loop reads CASSVSRALERNTEAFF. The CDR3 region has the DNA TGTGCCAGCAGCGTAAGCAGGGCCCTGGAGAGGAACACTGAAGCTTTCTTT.

Notes on this clone: A much larger clone differs by one base, so this may be a read error. J is TRBJ1-1 and V is TRBV6-6; D call uncertain. V dropped 1 base and J dropped 1 base, with 4 bases sitting between them. CDR3 length: 13 amino acids. Germline V lookup: CDR1 MNHNY, CDR2 SVGAGI (reference sequence). The chain's CDR3 is CASSYWGNTEAFF. The CDR3 DNA follows: TGTGCCAGCAGTTACTGGGGGAACACTGAAGCTTTCTTT.

J is TRBJ1-5 and V is TRBV30; 8 bases agree with TRBD1. Germline CDR1 GTSNPN, CDR2 SVGIG (reference sequence). The CDR3 totals 16 residues. The junction had 7 bases not matched to a gene; V was cut back by 3 bases and J by 0 bases. Here the CDR3 DNA reads TGTGCCTGGAGCGGACAGGGTATCGATAGCAATCAGCCCCAGCATTTT. Amino acid sequence: CAWSGQGIDSNQPQHF. The variable domain in full, with the rest retrieved from reference TRBV30 and TRBJ1-5, is SQTIHQWPATLVQPVGSPLSLECTVEGTSNPNLYWYRQAAGRGLQLLFYSVGIGQISSEVPQNLSASRPQDRQFILSSKKLLLSDSGFYLCAWSGQGIDSNQPQHFGDGTRLSIL.

The chain uses TRBV11-2 and TRBJ1-3; possibly TRBD1 for D (6 bases). In germline, CDR1 is SGHAT, CDR2 FQNNGV. This CDR3 is 14 amino acids long. The V and J ends lost 5 bases and 4 bases respectively, with 12 bases between them. DNA for the CDR3: TGTGCCAGCAGCGCGAGGACAGCCGGAAACACCATATATTTT. Translating it yields CASSARTAGNTIYF.

The chain is built from TRBV27 and TRBJ2-7; D is unresolved. This CDR3 is 13 amino acids long. Germline V gene data show CDR1 as MNHEY and CDR2 as SMNVEV (reference sequence). The ends were cut back, 5 bases at V and 3 bases at J, with 11 bases in the middle. CDR3 sequence (DNA): TGTGCCAGCAGTAAAAGTAGTCTCTACGAGCAGTACTTC. It yields the protein CASSKSSLYEQYF.

J is TRBJ2-1 and V is TRBV28; 8 nucleotides line up with TRBD1. The germline CDR1 and CDR2 sequences are MDHEN and SYDVKM. The junction had 6 bases not matched to a gene; V was cut back by 6 bases and J by 2 bases. This CDR3 contains 15 residues. CDR3 bases: TGTGCCAGCAGCCCAGGGACAGGACCCTACAATGAGCAGTTCTTC. Translation: CASSPGTGPYNEQFF.

This clone was recorded a few times. One end of the junction does not line up with germline, which may come from a read error. The rearrangement joins TRBV7-3 to TRBJ2-2; D perhaps matches TRBD1 (6 bases). This CDR3 has 13 amino acids. Per the germline V gene, CDR1 is SGHTA and CDR2 is FQGTGA. The CDR3 nucleotides read TGTGCCAGCAGCTTAGGGGACACCAGGGAGCTGTTTTTT. Translation gives CASSLGDTRELFF.

The chain combines TRBV15 with TRBJ2-5; 7 nucleotides agree with TRBD1. The CDR3 has 15 amino acids. The germline CDR1 and CDR2 sequences are LNHNV and YYDKDF (reference sequence). V shed 5 bases, J shed 2 bases, and the junction held 8 bases outside the gene matches. The CDR3 DNA reads TGTGCCACCAGCCGAGCAGGGGGATCACAAGAGACCCAGTACTTC. Its translation: CATSRAGGSQETQYF.

Only one count was recorded for this clone. The rearrangement uses TRBV6-1 and TRBJ2-5; TRBD2 might be the D (6 bases). Trimming removed 4 bases from V and 1 base from J, with 13 bases in between. Germline CDR1 is MNHNS and CDR2 is SASEGT. The CDR3 is made up of 15 amino acids. The CDR3 DNA is TGTGCCAGCAGTGGACAAGGACTATCCCAAGAGACCCAGTACTTC. Amino acid sequence: CASSGQGLSQETQYF.

This clone has just a few counts. This sequence joins TRBV5-1 and TRBJ2-3, with D uncertain. The ends were cut back, 4 bases at V and 2 bases at J, with 8 bases in the middle. Germline V gives CDR1 SGHRS, CDR2 YFSETQ. The CDR3 length is 13 residues. The CDR3 region has the DNA TGCGCCAGCAGCCCCCCCGTCACAGATACGCAGTATTTT. Translation gives CASSPPVTDTQYF.

Note on this clone: A much larger clone lies one base from this, so it may be a read error. The same CDR3 is also encoded by other DNA sequences in this sample. This chain joins TRBV2 and TRBJ1-1; D gene uncertain. Germline CDR1 SNHLY, CDR2 FYNNEI. This CDR3 has 13 amino acids. CDR3 amino acids: CASSDVENTEAFF. CDR3 sequence (DNA): TGTGCCAGCAGTGACGTGGAGAACACTGAAGCTTTTTTT.

V is TRBV7-9 and J is TRBJ2-5; 7 nucleotides agree with TRBD2. V lost 1 base to trimming and J lost 2 bases; unmatched junction nucleotides: 1. Germline CDR1 and CDR2: SEHNR and FQNEAQ (reference sequence). CDR3 length: 14 amino acids. The CDR3 region is CASSLGGLQETQYF. The CDR3 coding sequence is TGTGCCAGCAGCTTAGGGGGACTACAAGAGACCCAGTACTTC.

The J gene is TRBJ2-5, the V gene TRBV6-1; a possible D gene is TRBD2 (5 bases). The CDR3 contains 14 residues. The V gene's germline CDR1 is MNHNS and CDR2 SASEGT. V was pared by 5 bases and J by 8 bases, with 18 bases between. The CDR3 region is CASSQTSREGTQYF. The CDR3, as DNA: TGTGCCAGCAGTCAAACTAGTCGGGAAGGCACCCAGTACTTC.

This chain uses TRBV6-6 with TRBJ2-7; TRBD1 might be the D (5 bases). The V gene lost 5 bases and the J gene lost 3 bases, with 14 bases spanning the gap. Germline V gene lookup returns CDR1 MNHNY and CDR2 SVGAGI (reference sequence). This CDR3 region has 14 residues. Written as DNA, the CDR3 is TGTGCCAGCAGTCACCGGACACGATTCTACGAGCAGTACTTC. This translates into CASSHRTRFYEQYF.

The rearrangement uses TRBV15 and TRBJ2-6; TRBD1 agrees at 9 bases. V was pared by 3 bases and J by 1 base, with 7 bases of the junction left unmatched. The germline gives CDR1 LNHNV, CDR2 YYDKDF (reference sequence). The CDR3 spans 18 residues. CDR3 nucleotides: TGTGCCACCAGCAGCCGACAGGGGGAGAAGTCTGGGGCCAACGTCCTGACTTTC. Its translation: CATSSRQGEKSGANVLTF. Drawing the rest from reference TRBV15 and TRBJ2-6, the complete variable domain is DAMVIQNPRYQVTQFGKPVTLSCSQTLNHNVMYWYQQKSSQAPKLLFHYYDKDFNNEADTPDNFQSRRPNTSFCFLDIRSPGLGDTAMYLCATSSRQGEKSGANVLTFGAGSRLTVL.

This chain uses TRBV19 with TRBJ1-4; the D is unclear. Germline values: CDR1 LNHDA, CDR2 SQIVND (reference sequence). The CDR3 extends over 15 amino acids. The ends were cut back, 5 bases at V and 6 bases at J, with 16 bases in the middle. The DNA for the CDR3 is TGTGCCAGTAGTGGGCGCCACGTGCCGGATGAAAAACTGTTTTTT. Amino acid sequence: CASSGRHVPDEKLFF.

This clone showed up just a few times. V is TRBV2 and J is TRBJ1-4; D is ambiguous. The germline CDR1 and CDR2 sequences are SNHLY and FYNNEI. The CDR3 is made up of 13 amino acids. CDR3 loop: CGPAGATNEKLFF. The CDR3 DNA reads TGTGGCCCGGCTGGCGCAACTAATGAAAAACTGTTTTTT.